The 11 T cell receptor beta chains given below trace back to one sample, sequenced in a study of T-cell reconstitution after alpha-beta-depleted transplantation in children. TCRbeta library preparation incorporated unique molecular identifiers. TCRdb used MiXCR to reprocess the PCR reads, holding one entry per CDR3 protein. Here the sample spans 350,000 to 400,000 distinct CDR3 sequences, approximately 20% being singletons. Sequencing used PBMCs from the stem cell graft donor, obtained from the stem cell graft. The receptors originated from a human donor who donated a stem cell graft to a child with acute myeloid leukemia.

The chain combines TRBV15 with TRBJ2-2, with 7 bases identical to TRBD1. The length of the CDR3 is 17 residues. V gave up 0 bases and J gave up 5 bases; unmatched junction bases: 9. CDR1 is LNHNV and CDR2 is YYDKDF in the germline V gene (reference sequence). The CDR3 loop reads CATSRDHAEQGTGELFF. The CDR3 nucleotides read TGTGCCACCAGCAGAGATCACGCGGAACAGGGGACCGGGGAGCTGTTTTTT.

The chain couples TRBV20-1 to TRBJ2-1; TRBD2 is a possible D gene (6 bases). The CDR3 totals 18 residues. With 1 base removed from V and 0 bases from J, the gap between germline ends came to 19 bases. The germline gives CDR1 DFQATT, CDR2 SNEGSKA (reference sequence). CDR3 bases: TGCAGTGCTAGAGGTTGGGGAACTAGCCCTAGCTCCTACAATGAGCAGTTCTTC. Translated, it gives CSARGWGTSPSSYNEQFF.

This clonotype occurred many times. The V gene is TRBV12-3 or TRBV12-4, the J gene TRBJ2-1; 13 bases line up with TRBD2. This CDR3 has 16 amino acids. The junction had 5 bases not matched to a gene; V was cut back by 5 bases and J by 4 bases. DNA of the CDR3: TGTGCCAGCAGTCCTGGACTAGCGGGAGAGTACAATGAGCAGTTCTTC. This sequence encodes CASSPGLAGEYNEQFF.

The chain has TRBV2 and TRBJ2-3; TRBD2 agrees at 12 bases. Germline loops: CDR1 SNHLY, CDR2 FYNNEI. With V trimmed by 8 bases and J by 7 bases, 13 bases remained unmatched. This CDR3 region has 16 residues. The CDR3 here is CASARLAGGSFHTQYF. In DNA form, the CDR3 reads TGTGCCAGCGCCCGTCTAGCGGGAGGGTCATTCCATACGCAGTATTTT.

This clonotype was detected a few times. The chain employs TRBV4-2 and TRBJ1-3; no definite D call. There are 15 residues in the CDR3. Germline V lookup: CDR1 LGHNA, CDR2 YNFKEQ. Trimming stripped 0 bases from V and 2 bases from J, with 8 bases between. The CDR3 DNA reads TGTGCCAGCAGCCAAGAGCAACGGACTGGAAACACCATATATTTT. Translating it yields CASSQEQRTGNTIYF.

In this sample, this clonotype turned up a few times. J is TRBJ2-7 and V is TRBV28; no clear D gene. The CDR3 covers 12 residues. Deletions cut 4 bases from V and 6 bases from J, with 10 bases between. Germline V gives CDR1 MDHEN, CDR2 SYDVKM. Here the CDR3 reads CASSSTTSEQYF. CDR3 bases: TGTGCCAGCAGTTCTACAACATCCGAGCAGTACTTC.

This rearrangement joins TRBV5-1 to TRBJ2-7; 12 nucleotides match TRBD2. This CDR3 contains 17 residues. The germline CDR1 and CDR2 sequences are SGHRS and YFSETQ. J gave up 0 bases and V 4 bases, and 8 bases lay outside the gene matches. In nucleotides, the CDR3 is TGCGCCAGCAGCCGGAGGACTAGCGGGGCGAGCTCCTACGAGCAGTACTTC. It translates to CASSRRTSGASSYEQYF.

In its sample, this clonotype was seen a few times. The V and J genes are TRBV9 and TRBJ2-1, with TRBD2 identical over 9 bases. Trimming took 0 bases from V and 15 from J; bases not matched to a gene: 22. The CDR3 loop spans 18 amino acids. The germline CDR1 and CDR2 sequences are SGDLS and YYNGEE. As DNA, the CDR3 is TGTGCCAGCAGCGTAGGCGGCGAGATTCCGGGACTAGCACTAGGGCTGTTCTTC. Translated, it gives CASSVGGEIPGLALGLFF.

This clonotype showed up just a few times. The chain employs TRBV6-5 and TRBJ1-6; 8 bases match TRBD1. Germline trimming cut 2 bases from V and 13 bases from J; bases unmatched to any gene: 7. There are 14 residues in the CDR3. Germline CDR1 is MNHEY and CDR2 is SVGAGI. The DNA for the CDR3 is TGTGCCAGCAGTTACGGCCAGGGGGCACTCCCCCTCCACTTT. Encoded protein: CASSYGQGALPLHF.

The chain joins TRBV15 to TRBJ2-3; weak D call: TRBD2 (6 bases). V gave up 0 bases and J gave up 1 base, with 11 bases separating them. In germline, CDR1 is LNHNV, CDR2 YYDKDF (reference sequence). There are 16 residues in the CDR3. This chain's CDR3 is CATSRDPGAGTDTQYF. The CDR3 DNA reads TGTGCCACCAGCAGAGACCCGGGAGCGGGCACAGATACGCAGTATTTT.

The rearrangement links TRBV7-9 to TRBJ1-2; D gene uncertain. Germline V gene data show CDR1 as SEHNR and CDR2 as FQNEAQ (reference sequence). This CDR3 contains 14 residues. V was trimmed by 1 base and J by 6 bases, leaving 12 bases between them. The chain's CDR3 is CASSLVGAVDGYTF. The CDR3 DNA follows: TGTGCCAGCAGCTTAGTCGGCGCGGTAGATGGCTACACCTTC.